Described below is a single T cell receptor (beta chain) sequence and its context. Germline CDR1 LNHNV, CDR2 YYDKDF (reference sequence). Trimming removed 0 bases at V and 5 bases at J, with 19 bases between. The CDR3 length is 17 residues. This sample was taken from a study of blood T cell repertoires in COVID-19. At the level of the study: There were acute and convalescent COVID-19 samples, and they came from the United States, Italy and Spain. From T cells, B-cell-depleted T cells, or PBMCs came the material, which was cDNA or gDNA.

Using immunoSEQ multiplex PCR, the repertoire was profiled, and TCRdb retains in-frame clones only, with some absent. The sample has about 280,000 clones; 85% to 90% are singletons. The clonotype originates from a man aged 40-50 years with acute or convalescent COVID-19. V usage is TRBV15 and J usage is TRBJ1-1, with D perhaps matching TRBD1 (6 bases). Sequencing was performed on peripheral blood. The DNA of the CDR3 is TGTGCCACCAGCAGAGAGGGCCTGGGGGGGGCGGCGACTGAAGCTTTCTTT. Amino acid sequence: CATSREGLGGAATEAFF.